The clone carrying this T cell receptor (beta chain) was observed a few times. Its antigen remains unidentified. Mismatch with germline at one junction end may stem from a read error. Per germline, CDR1 SGHAT and CDR2 FQNNGV. This CDR3 spans 12 amino acids. The data stem from a study of neurological immune-mediated disorders. Study-level results: The most TCR clonal expansion was seen in HTLV-1-associated myelopathy, and the least was seen in multiple sclerosis, which fell below healthy controls.

The authors made cDNA by 5'RACE with 10-nucleotide random UMIs. TCRdb re-derived calls from the 5' RACE reads in MiXCR, one entry per CDR3 protein. The data hold about 62,000 distinct CDR3 sequences, with around 4.8% observed a single time. A total of 2 million PBMCs stored at -80 degrees C provided the unsorted libraries. The chain carries TRBV11-2 and TRBJ1-5; D unclear. This receptor was obtained from a woman aged 50 to 60 with multiple sclerosis. Sequencing was carried out using PBMCs. The CDR3 sequence: CASSLPNQPQNF. The CDR3 bases are TGTGCCAGCAGCTTGCCGAATCAGCCCCAGAATTTT.